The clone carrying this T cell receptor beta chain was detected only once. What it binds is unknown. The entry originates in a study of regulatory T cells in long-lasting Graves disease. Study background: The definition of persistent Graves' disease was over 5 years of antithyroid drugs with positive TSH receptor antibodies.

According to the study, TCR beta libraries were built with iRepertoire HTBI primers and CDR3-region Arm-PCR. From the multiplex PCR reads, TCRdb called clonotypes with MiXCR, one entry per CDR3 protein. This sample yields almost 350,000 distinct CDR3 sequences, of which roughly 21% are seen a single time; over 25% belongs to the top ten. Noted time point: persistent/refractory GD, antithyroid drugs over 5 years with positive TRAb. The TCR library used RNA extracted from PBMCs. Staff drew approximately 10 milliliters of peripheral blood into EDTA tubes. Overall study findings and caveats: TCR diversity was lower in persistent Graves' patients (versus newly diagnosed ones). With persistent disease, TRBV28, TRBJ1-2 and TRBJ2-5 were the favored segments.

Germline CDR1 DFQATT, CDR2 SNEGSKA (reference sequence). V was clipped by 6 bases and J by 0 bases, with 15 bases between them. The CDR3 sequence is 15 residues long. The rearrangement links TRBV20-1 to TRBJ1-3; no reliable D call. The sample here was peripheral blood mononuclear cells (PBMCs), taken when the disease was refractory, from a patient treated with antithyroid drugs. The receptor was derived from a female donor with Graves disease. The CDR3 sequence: CSAREALNSGNTIYF. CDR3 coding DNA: TGCAGTGCGCGCGAGGCCCTCAACTCTGGAAACACCATATATTTT.